This T cell receptor (beta chain) came from a study of T cell responses to AZD1222 COVID-19 vaccine (dated by TCRdb to about 2021). With regard to the full study: A total of 233 trial participants underwent TCR sequencing, of whom roughly 210 had received two doses of AZD1222 and 26 had received two doses of the MenACWY control vaccine. Trial participants were enrolled by age into 18-55, 56-69 and 70-plus year subgroups, with around 140, 26 and 57 TCR-sequenced participants respectively. Overall results and qualifications from the work: Nearly half of unique spike-specific TCRs reportedly recognized epitopes outside regions mutated in the B.1.351 and B.1.1.7 variants. Participants were mostly white British and included more females than males, and it was suggested by the authors that clonal diversity may have been underestimated. Conclusions about previously exposed vaccinees were limited because only six AZD1222 recipients were SARS-CoV-2 seropositive at baseline. The 56-69-year group was small, and its depth increase did not reach significance, likely because of low power. After two AZD1222 doses, spike-specific TCR breadth and depth were significantly higher than at day 0 and than in MenACWY recipients. Because no day 14 peak-response samples were available, repertoires were characterized only after the peak T cell response. Vaccine-associated CD4 TCRs spanned the whole spike protein, with dominant responses in regions 160-218 and 743-854.

The sample's time point, from its label and the paper: about 28 days (+/-7) after the second vaccine dose. AZD1222 recipients with second doses at about 4 weeks or about 12 weeks were pooled, because spike-specific TCR depth and breadth did not differ between schedules. Vaccinee samples were obtained from the UK trials COV001 and COV002, which included a single-blind randomized controlled phase 2/3 trial of AZD1222 (ChAdOx1 nCoV-19) in healthy adults. For TCRbeta chain sequencing, PBMC samples were collected from trial participants at day 0 and at day 28 after the second dose. Trimming leaves V shorter by 4 bases and J shorter by 6 bases, with the junction holding 5 bases beyond the gene matches. Looking up the germline V gene yields CDR1 KGHDR and CDR2 SFDVKD. Counted from cysteine to phenylalanine, this CDR3 has 15 amino acids. Only CDR3 DNA remains: 45 bases, in frame from the first base. The CDR3 regions of human TCRbeta chains were subjected to immunosequencing. As for the authors' bioinformatics: Repertoire TCRs were checked for matches against a reference library of SARS-CoV-2-specific TCRs that had been generated using the MIRA antigen-specificity platform. Breadth was defined as the fraction of unique TCRs that were SARS-CoV-2-associated, and depth was defined as the fraction of total T cells that were SARS-CoV-2-associated. Using the MIRA data, each spike-specific TCR was mapped to the spike region that the TCR reacts to and placed in a CD4 or CD8 class. Log10-transformed breadth and depth values were compared by one-way ANOVA with Sidak's multiple comparisons tests. The table comes from immuneACCESS by way of TCRdb, which keeps in-frame sequences with V and J called. Part of the clones is missing from these tables; in studies checked, under half for an unresolved V gene and the rest for unknown reasons. Clone size and the V and J calls come from that table; the DNA yielded D and trimming. This sample lists about 140,000 clones; roughly 90% were detected once. Clones ranked in the top ten supply approximately 1.8% of the sample.

About this clone itself: Its antigen remains undetermined. Base qualities are not recorded, but no much larger clone differs from it by a single base.

The V gene is TRBV24-1 and the J gene is TRBJ1-5; the junction holds 10 bases that match TRBD1. The material was peripheral blood, obtained 28 days after the second AZD1222 dose. The source is an adult who received the AZD1222 COVID-19 vaccine. The CDR3 region reads CATSEGQGFGQPQHF. The bases read TGTGCCACCAGTGAGGGACAGGGGTTTGGTCAGCCCCAGCATTTT.